These 15 T cell receptor beta chains were sequenced from one sample in a study of blood T cell repertoires in COVID-19. TCRdb's copy holds only in-frame clones and misses some; the assay was immunoSEQ multiplex PCR. Of about 430,000 clones in the sample, more than 75% were seen once. Sequences were obtained from PBMCs or T cells enriched from blood (not recorded which). All receptors derive from a woman in her twenties or thirties with acute COVID-19.

This clone was found once. The chain joins TRBV7-2 to TRBJ2-1; 8 bases agree with TRBD2. CDR1 SGHTA and CDR2 FQGNSA come from the germline V gene. V lost 5 bases and J lost 4; bases outside the gene matches: 10. The CDR3 length is 16 residues. CDR3 amino acids: CASSTRGSGGYNEQFF. CDR3 DNA sequence: TGTGCCAGCAGCACTAGGGGCAGCGGGGGATACAATGAGCAGTTCTTC.

The rearrangement uses TRBV9 and TRBJ2-2, with 10 bases fitting TRBD2. V was clipped by 3 bases and J by 2 bases; unmatched bases: 4. Germline loops: CDR1 SGDLS, CDR2 YYNGEE. This CDR3 has 16 residues. This CDR3 reads CASSETSGLNTGELFF. In DNA, the CDR3 is TGTGCCAGCAGCGAGACTAGCGGGCTTAACACCGGGGAGCTGTTTTTT.

The rearrangement uses TRBV7-9 and TRBJ2-1; 7 bases are shared with TRBD2. There are 15 residues in the CDR3. V was pared by 5 bases and J by 6 bases, with 10 bases of the junction left unmatched. Germline V gene lookup returns CDR1 SEHNR and CDR2 FQNEAQ (reference sequence). CDR3 protein: CASSHPGLVGNEQFF. The CDR3 region has the DNA TGTGCCAGCAGCCACCCTGGACTAGTAGGCAATGAGCAGTTCTTC.

This clone was observed a single time. The gene calls are TRBV23-1 and TRBJ2-2, with 11 positions matching TRBD1. TRBV23-1 is placed among ORFs of uncertain function. Trimming removed 3 bases from V and 7 bases from J; junction bases left unmatched: 10. This CDR3 region has 17 residues. This CDR3 is CASSHPRTGGPLGELFF. In nucleotides, the CDR3 is TGCGCCAGCAGTCACCCGAGGACAGGGGGCCCCCTCGGGGAGCTGTTTTTT.

A few counts support this clone. The same CDR3 arises from other DNA sequences in this sample as well. The chain joins TRBV6-5 to TRBJ1-2, with a weak D call TRBD1 (5 bases). Germline V gene lookup returns CDR1 MNHEY and CDR2 SVGAGI. Trimming took off 8 bases at V and 2 bases at J, with 12 bases between the two ends. This CDR3 comprises 13 residues. The CDR3 coding sequence is TGTGCCAGCTCTCCGGGGGGAAACTATGGCTACACCTTC. It codes for CASSPGGNYGYTF.

This chain connects TRBV5-1 to TRBJ1-3; 7 nucleotides align to TRBD1. CDR3 length: 18 residues. The ends lost 0 bases at V and 1 base at J; junction bases unmatched: 10. In germline, CDR1 is SGHRS, CDR2 YFSETQ. CDR3 DNA: TGCGCCAGCAGCTTGGGCTGGGGGACAGATCTATCTGGAAACACCATATATTTT. It translates to CASSLGWGTDLSGNTIYF.

This clone was picked up one time. This chain joins TRBV5-1 and TRBJ1-3; TRBD1 aligns across 10 bases. Germline V gene sequence: CDR1 SGHRS, CDR2 YFSETQ. CDR3 length: 17 amino acids. V shed 4 bases and J 3 bases; nucleotides not matched to a gene: 10. The CDR3, as DNA: TGCGCCAGCAGCCTGTTCCGGGACAGGGGATTTGGAAACACCATATATTTT. Protein: CASSLFRDRGFGNTIYF.

The rearrangement links TRBV9 to TRBJ2-7; a possible D gene is TRBD2 (5 bases). The CDR3 covers 15 residues. Germline CDR1 reads SGDLS; CDR2 reads YYNGEE. V was shortened by 0 bases and J by 0 bases, with 10 bases between the two germline ends. Written as DNA, the CDR3 is TGTGCCAGCAGCGTAGGAGGGCCGGCCTCCTACGAGCAGTACTTC. Amino acids: CASSVGGPASYEQYF.

Worth noting for this clone: Additional DNA sequences in this sample encode the identical CDR3. This CDR3 is CASSLTGNEQYF. Here the CDR3 DNA reads TGTGCCAGCAGCTTGACAGGAAACGAGCAGTACTTC. The gene calls are TRBV5-4 and TRBJ2-7; D possibly corresponds to TRBD1 (5 bases). This CDR3 contains 12 residues. CDR1 is SGHNT, CDR2 YYREEE, per germline (reference sequence). The ends were cut back, 1 base at V and 5 bases at J, with 7 bases in the middle.

J is TRBJ2-3 and V is TRBV2; the match to TRBD2 covers 8 bases. Germline trimming cut 7 bases from V and 6 bases from J; bases unmatched to any gene: 9. Germline-derived CDR1 and CDR2 are SNHLY and FYNNEI. CDR3 size: 14 residues. CDR3 sequence reads: CASKLAAGLDTQYF. In DNA, the CDR3 is TGTGCCAGCAAACTAGCGGCCGGGTTGGATACGCAGTATTTT.

V is TRBV21-1 and J is TRBJ2-5; TRBD2, the table's D call, lacks a check against the DNA. TRBV21-1 is reported as a pseudogene. There are 17 residues in the CDR3. The CDR3 loop is CASSDRMEGLEEETQYF. CDR3 coding DNA: TGTGCCAGCAGCGACAGAATGGAGGGACTAGAAGAAGAGACCCAGTACTTC.

The chain carries TRBV14 and TRBJ2-2, with 11 positions matching TRBD2. J lost 1 base, V lost 3 bases, and 4 bases had no gene match. Germline loops: CDR1 SGHDN, CDR2 FVKESK. CDR3 size: 17 residues. CDR3 loop: CASSHLAGGWNTGELFF. The CDR3, as DNA: TGTGCCAGCAGCCACCTAGCGGGGGGTTGGAACACCGGGGAGCTGTTTTTT. The variable domain in full, with the rest retrieved from reference TRBV14 and TRBJ2-2, is EAGVTQFPSHSVIEKGQTVTLRCDPISGHDNLYWYRRVMGKEIKFLLHFVKESKQDESGMPNNRFLAERTGGTYSTLKVQPAELEDSGVYFCASSHLAGGWNTGELFFGEGSRLTVL.

The chain is built from TRBV5-1 and TRBJ1-1, with 10 bases fitting TRBD1. V lost 4 bases, J lost 1 base, and 7 bases stayed unmatched. The length of the CDR3 is 16 residues. From germline, CDR1 is SGHRS and CDR2 YFSETQ. The DNA for the CDR3 is TGCGCCAGCAGCGTTGAATGGACAGGGGGGAACACTGAAGCTTTCTTT. Its translation: CASSVEWTGGNTEAFF.

The chain links TRBV7-9 to TRBJ2-7; D not certain. The length of the CDR3 is 14 residues. Germline V gene sequence: CDR1 SEHNR, CDR2 FQNEAQ (reference sequence). V was clipped by 2 bases and J by 3 bases, with 11 bases between them. The CDR3 nucleotides read TGTGCCAGCAGCTTAAGTGGCAGGTACTACGAGCAGTACTTC. It is translated as CASSLSGRYYEQYF.

The chain is built from TRBV6-5 and TRBJ2-7; D uncertain. This CDR3 region has 11 residues. The V and J ends lost 7 bases and 2 bases respectively, with 6 bases between them. CDR1 and CDR2 (germline): MNHEY, SVGAGI. The CDR3 here is CASIHTYEQYF. CDR3 sequence (DNA): TGTGCCAGCATCCACACCTACGAGCAGTACTTC.